The rows below give T cell receptor beta chains drawn from one sample of a study of technical replicates of blood from several donors. Libraries were prepared by immunoSEQ multiplex PCR; TCRdb keeps only in-frame clonotypes and omits some of them. The table lists around 53,000 clones, approximately 90% of them singletons. The sequenced sample consisted of PBMCs. These receptor sequences come from a human donor in good health. Some clones in this sample may be carry-over from other donors' samples. Each CDR3 is given with its conserved first and last residue. Each record gives: clone size, V gene, D gene, J gene, CDR3 protein, CDR3 DNA. A D gene is named only where the DNA matches it firmly. Some rows have no size entry. The others give once, few or many, or a class for an expanded clone.

>-|TRBV27|-|TRBJ2-7
CASSSGLTYEQYF
TGTGCCAGCAGTTCAGGCCTGACCTACGAGCAGTACTTC
>-|TRBV6-6|-|TRBJ1-3
CASSRTVGLNTIYF
TGTGCCAGCAGTCGGACAGTGGGCCTCAACACCATATATTTT
>-|TRBV2|-|TRBJ2-3
CASRETGLRTDTQYF
TGTGCCAGCAGGGAAACAGGGCTACGCACAGATACGCAGTATTTT
>-|TRBV5-6|TRBD1|TRBJ2-5
CASSPRFGTDVTQYF
TGTGCCAGCAGCCCGAGGTTCGGGACAGACGTGACCCAGTACTTC
>-|TRBV5-4|TRBD2|TRBJ2-7
CASSVQSSGRNEQYF
TGTGCCAGCAGCGTACAATCTAGCGGGAGAAACGAGCAGTACTTC
>-|TRBV4-1|TRBD2|TRBJ2-3
CASSRLAGITDTQYF
TGCGCCAGCAGTCGACTAGCGGGGATCACAGATACGCAGTATTTT
>-|TRBV5-4|TRBD2|TRBJ2-1
CASSLALAENEQFF
TGTGCCAGCAGCTTGGCACTAGCGGAAAATGAGCAGTTCTTC
>once|TRBV30|-|TRBJ2-7
CAWSVLVYEQYF
TGTGCCTGGAGTGTACTGGTCTACGAGCAGTACTTC
>-|TRBV5-5|-|TRBJ2-3
CASILLRASGTDTQYF
TGTGCCAGCATCTTACTCAGGGCTAGCGGCACAGATACGCAGTATTTT
>-|TRBV4-1|-|TRBJ1-6
CASSQDWSPGKNSPLHF
TGCGCCAGCAGCCAAGACTGGTCGCCAGGGAAGAATTCACCCCTCCACTTT
>once|TRBV5-1|-|TRBJ1-1
CASSRQVRDTEAFF
TGCGCCAGCAGTAGACAGGTACGCGACACTGAAGCTTTCTTT
>-|TRBV4-3|TRBD2|TRBJ2-5
CASSYPASGRDETQYF
TGCGCCAGCAGCTACCCGGCTAGCGGGAGAGACGAGACCCAGTACTTC
>-|TRBV2|-|TRBJ1-2
CASKTSQNQDIRIYGYTF
TGTGCCAGCAAAACCTCACAAAATCAGGACATCCGAATTTATGGCTACACCTTC
>-|TRBV7-3|-|TRBJ2-3
CASSSQGFYSTDTQYF
TGTGCCAGCAGTTCCCAGGGGTTCTATAGCACAGATACGCAGTATTTT
>-|TRBV7-9|-|TRBJ2-3
CASSSSGTTDTQYF
TGTGCCAGCAGCTCCAGCGGTACCACAGATACGCAGTATTTT
>-|TRBV5-6|TRBD1|TRBJ2-4
CASSFLGDRNIQYF
TGTGCCAGCAGCTTTTTAGGGGACAGAAACATTCAGTACTTC
>-|TRBV4-2|TRBD2|TRBJ2-4
CASSQYGRGLAGVNIQYF
TGTGCCAGCAGCCAGTATGGCCGCGGGCTAGCGGGAGTAAACATTCAGTACTTC
>-|TRBV7-9|-|TRBJ2-1
CASSLGGDEQFF
TGTGCCAGCAGCCTGGGGGGAGATGAGCAGTTCTTC
>-|TRBV9|-|TRBJ1-5
CASSGTVNQPQHF
TGTGCCAGCAGCGGGACAGTCAATCAGCCCCAGCATTTT
>-|TRBV5-1|-|TRBJ1-5
CASSLDGGNQPQHF
TGCGCCAGCAGCTTAGACGGAGGAAATCAGCCCCAGCATTTT
>-|TRBV29-1|-|TRBJ2-1
CSARYGGGPYNEQFF
TGCAGCGCTCGTTATGGGGGAGGCCCTTACAATGAGCAGTTCTTC
>-|TRBV27|-|TRBJ1-1
CASSLWQGGRAPLGTEAFF
TGTGCCAGCAGTTTATGGCAGGGTGGGAGGGCTCCCCTTGGCACTGAAGCTTTCTTT
>-|TRBV13|-|TRBJ2-7
CASSYGGSYEQYF
TGTGCCAGCAGCTACGGGGGCTCCTACGAGCAGTACTTC
>once|TRBV5-1|-|TRBJ2-7
CASSARDKGLDEQYF
TGCGCCAGCAGCGCCCGGGACAAAGGCCTGGACGAGCAGTACTTC
>-|TRBV6-1|-|TRBJ2-5
CASSLGLTDVETQYF
TGTGCCAGCAGTCTTGGACTGACGGATGTGGAGACCCAGTACTTC
>-|TRBV6-5|TRBD2|TRBJ2-2
CASSYGGRGSTGELFF
TGTGCCAGCAGTTACGGCGGGAGAGGTAGCACCGGGGAGCTGTTTTTT
>-|TRBV5-1|-|TRBJ1-2
CASSAQGWGYTF
TGCGCCAGCAGCGCACAGGGTTGGGGCTACACCTTC
>once|TRBV4-2|TRBD1|TRBJ2-7
CASSRGDRQGRSEQYF
TGTGCCAGCAGCCGAGGGGATAGACAGGGGAGGAGCGAGCAGTACTTC
>-|TRBV6-5|-|TRBJ1-3
CASSSLPGSGNTIYF
TGTGCCAGCAGTTCCCTCCCGGGGTCTGGAAACACCATATATTTT
>-|TRBV4-3|TRBD2|TRBJ2-7
CASSPGTSGGYEQYF
TGCGCCAGCAGCCCTGGGACTAGCGGGGGGTACGAGCAGTACTTC
>-|TRBV29-1|TRBD1|TRBJ2-7
CSVKIPGQGAHEQYF
TGCAGCGTCAAGATTCCGGGACAGGGGGCCCACGAGCAGTACTTC
>-|TRBV15|TRBD2|TRBJ2-1
CATSRERTSPYNEQFF
TGTGCCACCAGCAGAGAACGGACTAGCCCCTACAATGAGCAGTTCTTC
>-|TRBV7-2|TRBD2|TRBJ2-7
CASSLSSGSSPYEQYF
TGTGCCAGCAGCTTATCGAGCGGGAGCTCCCCCTACGAGCAGTACTTC
>-|TRBV25-1|TRBD2|TRBJ2-3
CASRTSGVSTDTQYF
TGTGCCAGCAGGACTAGCGGGGTTAGCACAGATACGCAGTATTTT
>-|TRBV6-1|TRBD2|TRBJ2-7
CASSDPGGSSVYEQYF
TGTGCCAGCAGTGACCCCGGGGGGAGTTCGGTCTACGAGCAGTACTTC
>once|TRBV5-4|TRBD1|TRBJ1-1
CASSFDRGSLEAFF
TGTGCCAGCAGCTTCGACAGGGGCTCTCTTGAAGCTTTCTTT
>-|TRBV5-8|-|TRBJ1-5
CASSLGWGEEDQPQHF
TGTGCCAGCAGCTTGGGATGGGGGGAAGAGGATCAGCCCCAGCATTTT
>-|TRBV9|-|TRBJ2-7
CASSVAASATYEQYF
TGTGCCAGCAGCGTAGCTGCTAGCGCAACCTACGAGCAGTACTTC
>-|TRBV9|TRBD1|TRBJ2-3
CASSEGDLRGPRDTQYF
TGTGCCAGCAGCGAGGGGGACCTCAGGGGGCCCAGAGATACGCAGTATTTT
>-|TRBV11-2|TRBD1|TRBJ2-4
CASSRDRVFEYF
TGTGCCAGCAGCCGGGACAGGGTGTTTGAGTACTTC
>-|TRBV6-5|TRBD1|TRBJ1-6
CASGQGARSPLHF
TGTGCCAGTGGACAGGGGGCCAGGTCACCCCTCCACTTT